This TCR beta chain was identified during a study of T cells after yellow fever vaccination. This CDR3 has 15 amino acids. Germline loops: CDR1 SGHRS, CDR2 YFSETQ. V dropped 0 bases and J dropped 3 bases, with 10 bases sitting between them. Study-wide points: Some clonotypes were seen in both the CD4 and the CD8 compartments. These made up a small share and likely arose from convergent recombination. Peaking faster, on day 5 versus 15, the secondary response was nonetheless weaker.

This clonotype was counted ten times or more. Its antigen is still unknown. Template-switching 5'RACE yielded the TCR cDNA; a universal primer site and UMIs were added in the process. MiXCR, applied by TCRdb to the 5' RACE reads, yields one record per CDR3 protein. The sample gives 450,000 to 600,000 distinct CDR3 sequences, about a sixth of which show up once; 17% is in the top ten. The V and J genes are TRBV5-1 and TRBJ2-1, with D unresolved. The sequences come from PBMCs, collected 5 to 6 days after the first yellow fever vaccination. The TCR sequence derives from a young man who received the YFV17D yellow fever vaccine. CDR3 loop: CASSLVKNDYNEQFF. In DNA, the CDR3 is TGCGCCAGCAGCTTGGTAAAGAACGACTACAATGAGCAGTTCTTC.